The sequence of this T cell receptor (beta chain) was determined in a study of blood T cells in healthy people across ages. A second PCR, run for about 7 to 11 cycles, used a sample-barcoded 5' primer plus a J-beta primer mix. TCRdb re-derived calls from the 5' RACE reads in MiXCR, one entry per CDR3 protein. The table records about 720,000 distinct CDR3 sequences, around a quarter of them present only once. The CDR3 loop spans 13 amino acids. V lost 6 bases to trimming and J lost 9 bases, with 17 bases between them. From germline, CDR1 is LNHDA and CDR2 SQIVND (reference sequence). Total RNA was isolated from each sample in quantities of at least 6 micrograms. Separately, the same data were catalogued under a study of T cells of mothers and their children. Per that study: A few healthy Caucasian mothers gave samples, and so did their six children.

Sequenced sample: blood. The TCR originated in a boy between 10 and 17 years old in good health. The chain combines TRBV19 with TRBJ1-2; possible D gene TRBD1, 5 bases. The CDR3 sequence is CASSTGTADSYTF. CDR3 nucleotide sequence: TGTGCCAGTAGCACCGGGACGGCTGATAGCTACACCTTC. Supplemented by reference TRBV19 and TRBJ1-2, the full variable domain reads DGGITQSPKYLFRKEGQNVTLSCEQNLNHDAMYWYRQDPGQGLRLIYYSQIVNDFQKGDIAEGYSVSREKKESFPLTVTSAQKNPTAFYLCASSTGTADSYTFGSGTRLTVV.